These 27 T cell receptor beta chains were all obtained from the same sample, sequenced in a study of T cell responses to AZD1222 COVID-19 vaccine. The table came from immunoSEQ multiplex PCR; TCRdb's copy has only in-frame clones and leaves some out. This table has over 65,000 clones, less than 90% appearing once. The starting material was peripheral blood, obtained on day 0 of AZD1222 vaccination. All receptors come from an adult in good health.

The genes are TRBV6-5 and TRBJ1-2, with 8 bases fitting TRBD1. Germline assignment: CDR1 MNHEY and CDR2 SVGAGI. There are 14 residues in the CDR3. The trim removed 5 bases at V and 4 bases at J, leaving 6 bases unmatched. CDR3: CASSPGGGGYGYTF. The CDR3 DNA reads TGTGCCAGCAGTCCAGGGGGCGGAGGCTATGGCTACACCTTC.

CDR3: CASSQDRRYGYTF. The CDR3 DNA sequence: TGCGCCAGCAGCCAAGATCGCCGTTATGGCTACACCTTC. The chain links TRBV4-3 to TRBJ1-2; D is undetermined. The CDR3 sequence is 13 residues long. V lost 0 bases to trimming and J lost 5 bases, with 7 bases between them. Germline values: CDR1 LGHNA, CDR2 YSLEER.

The rearrangement joins TRBV28 to TRBJ1-5; 12 nucleotides align to TRBD1. The CDR3 totals 16 residues. Per germline, CDR1 MDHEN and CDR2 SYDVKM. V gave up 6 bases and J gave up 4 bases; unmatched junction bases: 7. As DNA, the CDR3 is TGTGCCAGCAGCCCCGGGACAGGGGGCAATAATCAGCCCCAGCATTTT. This encodes CASSPGTGGNNQPQHF.

The J gene is TRBJ1-1, the V gene TRBV5-1, with 10 bases that match TRBD1. Trimming removed 1 base from V and 4 bases from J; junction bases left unmatched: 7. The CDR3 is made up of 16 amino acids. Germline loops: CDR1 SGHRS, CDR2 YFSETQ. The CDR3 reads CASSLPRQGASTEAFF. The CDR3 DNA follows: TGCGCCAGCAGCTTGCCCCGACAGGGGGCTAGCACTGAAGCTTTCTTT.

The rearrangement uses TRBV9 and TRBJ2-2; TRBD1 is a possible D gene (7 bases). The CDR3 has 16 residues. Per germline, CDR1 SGDLS and CDR2 YYNGEE. Trimming pared 1 base from V and 7 bases from J, leaving 17 bases between. DNA for the CDR3: TGTGCCAGCAGCGTAACCCCCAGGGGGGCAGGCGGGGAGCTGTTTTTT. This sequence encodes CASSVTPRGAGGELFF.

V usage is TRBV29-1 and J usage is TRBJ1-2, with 7 bases that match TRBD1. The CDR3 spans 13 residues. Germline V gene lookup returns CDR1 SQVTM and CDR2 ANQGSEA. Unmatched junction bases numbered 4, after V lost 4 bases and J lost 2 bases. The CDR3 bases are TGCAGCGTTGTTACAGGGGAGAACTATGGCTACACCTTC. This translates into CSVVTGENYGYTF. Full variable domain (outside the CDR3, taken from reference TRBV29-1 and TRBJ1-2): SAVISQKPSRDICQRGTSLTIQCQVDSQVTMMFWYRQQPGQSLTLIATANQGSEATYESGFVIDKFPISRPNLTFSTLTVSNMSPEDSSIYLCSVVTGENYGYTFGSGTRLTVV.

J is TRBJ1-4 and V is TRBV7-9; 7 nucleotides align to TRBD1. The germline V gene encodes CDR1 SEHNR and CDR2 FQNEAQ (reference sequence). CDR3 length: 14 residues. V gave up 7 bases and J gave up 4 bases; unmatched junction bases: 6. The CDR3 nucleotides are TGTGCCAGCACCCCCCAGGGGGATAATGAAAAACTGTTTTTT. Residues: CASTPQGDNEKLFF.

This chain connects TRBV18 to TRBJ1-2; D not certain. The V end lost 5 bases, the J end lost 8 bases, and 12 bases lay between the germline ends. Germline V lookup: CDR1 KGHSH, CDR2 LQKENI. This CDR3 contains 12 residues. The DNA of the CDR3 is TGTGCCAGCTCATCGGATTCGACCGGCTACACCTTC. It yields the protein CASSSDSTGYTF.

The genes are TRBV6-6 and TRBJ1-1; tentative D call: TRBD1 (5 bases). Trimming took off 6 bases at V and 6 bases at J, with 14 bases between the two ends. This CDR3 region has 13 residues. In germline, CDR1 is MNHNY, CDR2 SVGAGI (reference sequence). The CDR3 sequence: CASSDRGEAEAFF. The CDR3 DNA is TGTGCCAGCAGCGACCGAGGGGAGGCTGAAGCTTTCTTT.

This chain links TRBV6-1 with TRBJ1-5; D is uncertain. The V gene's germline CDR1 is MNHNS and CDR2 SASEGT. With 1 base removed from V and 0 bases from J, the gap between germline ends came to 13 bases. CDR3 length: 17 residues. Here the CDR3 reads CASSEVGIGYSNQPQHF. The CDR3, as DNA: TGTGCCAGCAGTGAAGTGGGGATTGGATATAGCAATCAGCCCCAGCATTTT.

The gene calls are TRBV9 and TRBJ1-1, with 9 bases matching TRBD1. V was pared by 3 bases and J by 2 bases, with 2 bases of the junction left unmatched. CDR1 is SGDLS, CDR2 YYNGEE, per germline. The length of the CDR3 is 14 residues. The CDR3 loop is CASSGQGGNTEAFF. The CDR3 region has the DNA TGTGCCAGCAGCGGACAGGGGGGCAACACTGAAGCTTTCTTT.

This clone turned up a few times. The chain is built from TRBV29-1 and TRBJ2-5; D gene ambiguous. CDR3 size: 15 residues. V lost 5 bases to trimming and J lost 1 base, with 17 bases between them. Per germline, CDR1 SQVTM and CDR2 ANQGSEA. CDR3 amino acids: CSVFPMEKSQETQYF. The CDR3 DNA is TGCAGCGTTTTCCCGATGGAAAAGAGCCAAGAGACCCAGTACTTC.

This chain connects TRBV30 to TRBJ1-4, with D perhaps TRBD1 (5 bases). The ends were cut back, 1 base at V and 3 bases at J, with 12 bases in the middle. There are 15 residues in the CDR3. CDR1 is GTSNPN and CDR2 is SVGIG in the germline V gene (reference sequence). The CDR3 sequence is CAWSEQGRANEKLFF. The CDR3 bases are TGTGCCTGGAGTGAGCAGGGTCGGGCTAATGAAAAACTGTTTTTT.

The chain is built from TRBV29-1 and TRBJ2-3; TRBD2 is a possible D gene (7 bases). CDR3 length: 13 residues. V lost 6 bases and J 2 bases, leaving 12 bases between the germline ends. Per the germline V gene, CDR1 is SQVTM and CDR2 is ANQGSEA. The CDR3 loop is CSVAGGPTDTQYF. CDR3 nucleotides: TGCAGCGTGGCCGGGGGGCCCACAGATACGCAGTATTTT.

The rearrangement uses TRBV28 and TRBJ1-5, with D hard to call. V was trimmed by 6 bases and J by 0 bases, leaving 9 bases between them. Germline CDR1 reads MDHEN; CDR2 reads SYDVKM. The CDR3 sequence is 14 residues long. In nucleotides, the CDR3 is TGTGCCAGCAGCCCTACTAATAGCAATCAGCCCCAGCATTTT. Its protein product is CASSPTNSNQPQHF.

The V gene is TRBV21-1, the J gene TRBJ2-1; the table gives TRBD1 as D, unverified against the DNA. TRBV21-1 is assigned pseudogene status. This CDR3 region has 13 residues. In nucleotides, the CDR3 is TGTGCCAGCAGCAAAAGGGACAGGGATGAGCAGTTCTTC. It translates to CASSKRDRDEQFF.

The rearrangement links TRBV18 to TRBJ1-3; 9 bases are shared with TRBD1. This CDR3 has 16 residues. With V trimmed by 5 bases and J by 1 base, 6 bases remained unmatched. Germline V lookup: CDR1 KGHSH, CDR2 LQKENI. The CDR3 region is CASSGQGRTSGNTIYF. CDR3 coding DNA: TGTGCCAGCTCAGGACAGGGGAGAACTTCTGGAAACACCATATATTTT.

The chain has TRBV28 and TRBJ2-7, with TRBD1 matching over 7 bases. Looked up from germline, CDR1 is MDHEN and CDR2 is SYDVKM. V was pared by 8 bases and J by 2 bases, with 3 bases of the junction left unmatched. This CDR3 has 12 residues. The CDR3 DNA follows: TGTGCCAGCGGACAGGACCCCTACGAGCAGTACTTC. Translated, it gives CASGQDPYEQYF.

This clone was detected only a few times. The chain couples TRBV19 to TRBJ1-5; no clear D. The germline gives CDR1 LNHDA, CDR2 SQIVND (reference sequence). The CDR3 spans 15 residues. Trimming removed 6 bases from V and 3 bases from J, with 15 bases in between. CDR3 region: CASRLGSHSNQPQHF. The CDR3 DNA reads as TGTGCCAGTAGGCTCGGCAGCCACTCCAATCAGCCCCAGCATTTT.

The CDR3 DNA follows: TGTGCCAGCAGCCAAGTCAAGACAGCCGGCTCTGGAAACACCATATATTTT. The encoded protein is CASSQVKTAGSGNTIYF. This chain connects TRBV3-1 (or the pseudogene TRBV3-2) to TRBJ1-3; the D gene is possibly TRBD1 (5 bases). Germline V CDR1 and CDR2: LGHDT, YNNKEL (reference sequence). This CDR3 spans 17 amino acids. V gave up 1 base and J gave up 0 bases, with 13 bases separating them.

The rearrangement links TRBV29-1 to TRBJ1-5, with D unresolved. This CDR3 comprises 15 residues. Germline V gene data show CDR1 as SQVTM and CDR2 as ANQGSEA. V lost 6 bases, J lost 4 bases, and 19 bases lay in between. This chain's CDR3 is CSVDIAGRLNQPQHF. In DNA form, the CDR3 reads TGCAGCGTCGACATCGCAGGTAGGCTTAATCAGCCCCAGCATTTT.

This clone was detected once. The genes are TRBV7-2 and TRBJ2-7; 11 bases are shared with TRBD2. Trimming removed 4 bases from V and 2 bases from J; junction bases left unmatched: 4. Per germline, CDR1 SGHTA and CDR2 FQGNSA. This CDR3 has 15 amino acids. The chain's CDR3 is CASSSRTSGPYEQYF. The DNA for the CDR3 is TGTGCCAGCAGCTCCCGGACTAGCGGGCCCTACGAGCAGTACTTC.

The chain combines TRBV18 with TRBJ2-7; TRBD2 agrees at 7 bases. The CDR3 contains 14 residues. With 3 bases clipped from V and 4 bases from J, the junction kept 6 bases outside the gene matches. Germline CDR1 and CDR2: KGHSH and LQKENI. The CDR3 loop is CASSPGRGRYEQYF. The CDR3 DNA reads TGTGCCAGCTCACCGGGGAGGGGAAGGTACGAGCAGTACTTC. Full variable domain (missing parts from reference TRBV18 and TRBJ2-7): NAGVMQNPRHLVRRRGQEARLRCSPMKGHSHVYWYRQLPEEGLKFMVYLQKENIIDESGMPKERFSAEFPKEGPSILRIQQVVRGDSAAYFCASSPGRGRYEQYFGPGTRLTVT.

This chain joins TRBV27 and TRBJ1-1; unclear D gene. Germline V gene sequence: CDR1 MNHEY, CDR2 SMNVEV (reference sequence). V lost 4 bases and J lost 1, with 10 bases in between. This CDR3 is built from 14 residues. CDR3 in amino acids: CASSSGTTNTEAFF. CDR3 DNA sequence: TGTGCCAGCAGTTCGGGCACCACGAACACTGAAGCTTTCTTT.

The chain uses TRBV14 and TRBJ2-1; either TRBD1 or TRBD2 may fit D (5 bases each). Germline values: CDR1 SGHDN, CDR2 FVKESK. CDR3 length equals 14 residues. V lost 5 bases and J lost 7, with 15 bases in between. DNA of the CDR3: TGTGCCAGCAGCGAGGGACCGAATTTAAATGAGCAGTTCTTC. Translation gives CASSEGPNLNEQFF.

This clone was recorded only once. The chain links TRBV7-9 to TRBJ1-1, with D possibly matching TRBD1 (6 bases). V was pared by 1 base and J by 7 bases, with 7 bases between. The CDR3 contains 12 residues. The V gene's germline CDR1 is SEHNR and CDR2 FQNEAQ (reference sequence). The CDR3 spells CASSLGDIEAFF. CDR3 nucleotides: TGTGCCAGCAGCTTAGGGGACATTGAAGCTTTCTTT. Complete variable domain (other parts from reference TRBV7-9 and TRBJ1-1): DTGVSQNPRHKITKRGQNVTFRCDPISEHNRLYWYRQTLGQGPEFLTYFQNEAQLEKSRLLSDRFSAERPKGSFSTLEIQRTEQGDSAMYLCASSLGDIEAFFGQGTRLTVV.

The chain is built from TRBV27 and TRBJ1-6; D gene uncertain. The CDR3 extends over 15 amino acids. With 5 bases removed from V and 2 bases from J, the gap between germline ends came to 10 bases. Germline CDR1 is MNHEY and CDR2 is SMNVEV (reference sequence). The CDR3 DNA sequence: TGTGCCAGCAGTACGGGTCAGGCCTATAATTCACCCCTCCACTTT. Its translation is CASSTGQAYNSPLHF.